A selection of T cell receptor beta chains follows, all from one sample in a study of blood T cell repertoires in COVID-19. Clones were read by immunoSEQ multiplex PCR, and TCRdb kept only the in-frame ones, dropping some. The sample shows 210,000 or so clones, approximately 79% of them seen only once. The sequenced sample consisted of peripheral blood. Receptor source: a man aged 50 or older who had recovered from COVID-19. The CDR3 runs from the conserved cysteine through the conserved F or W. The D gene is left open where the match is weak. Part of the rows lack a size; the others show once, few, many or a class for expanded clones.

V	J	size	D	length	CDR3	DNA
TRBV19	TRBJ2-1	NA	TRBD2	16	CASSIGRTSVYNEQFF	TGTGCCAGTAGTATAGGTAGGACTAGCGTCTACAATGAGCAGTTCTTC
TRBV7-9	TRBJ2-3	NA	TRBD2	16	CASSATTSGSGDTQYF	TGTGCCAGCAGCGCGACCACTAGCGGGAGTGGTGATACGCAGTATTTT
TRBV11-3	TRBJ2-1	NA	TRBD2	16	CASSLAAGGTYNEQFF	TGTGCCAGCAGCTTAGCGGCGGGAGGGACCTACAATGAGCAGTTCTTC
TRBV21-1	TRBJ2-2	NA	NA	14	CARGLAVNTGELFF	TGTGCCAGGGGGCTAGCGGTTAACACCGGGGAGCTGTTTTTT
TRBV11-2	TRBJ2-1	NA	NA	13	CASSPMEASQQFF	TGTGCCAGCAGCCCCATGGAAGCTAGTCAGCAGTTCTTC
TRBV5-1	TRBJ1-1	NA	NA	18	CASSRRTGGFGVNTEAFF	TGCGCCAGCAGCAGAAGGACGGGAGGTTTTGGCGTGAACACTGAAGCTTTCTTT
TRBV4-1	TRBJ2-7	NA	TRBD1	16	CASSLRPGQGLSEQYF	TGCGCCAGCAGCCTACGACCGGGACAGGGGTTAAGCGAGCAGTACTTC
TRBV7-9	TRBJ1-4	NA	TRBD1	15	CASSSGTGPNEKLFF	TGTGCCAGCAGCTCCGGGACAGGGCCCAATGAAAAACTGTTTTTT
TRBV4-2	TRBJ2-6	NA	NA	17	CASSQILTGGGANVLTF	TGTGCCAGCAGCCAAATACTAACCGGCGGGGGGGCCAACGTCCTGACTTTC
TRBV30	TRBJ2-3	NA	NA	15	CASNRDHTSTDTQYF	TGTGCCTCAAACAGGGACCACACTAGCACAGATACGCAGTATTTT
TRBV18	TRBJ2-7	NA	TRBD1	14	CASSPGQGVGEQYF	TGTGCCAGCTCACCGGGACAGGGAGTGGGCGAGCAGTACTTC
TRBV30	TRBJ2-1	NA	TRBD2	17	CAWSPLGSSGRNNEQFF	TGTGCCTGGAGTCCCTTGGGGTCTAGCGGGAGAAACAATGAGCAGTTCTTC
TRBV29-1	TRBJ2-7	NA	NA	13	CSVEDRQSYEQYF	TGCAGCGTTGAAGATCGCCAGTCCTACGAGCAGTACTTC
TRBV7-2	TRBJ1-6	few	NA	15	CASSLTQGSNSPLHF	TGTGCCAGCAGCTTAACCCAGGGGAGTAATTCACCCCTCCACTTT
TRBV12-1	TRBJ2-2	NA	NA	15	CASSIRTSASGELFF	TGTGCCAGCAGCATCCGGACTAGCGCGAGCGGGGAGCTGTTTTTT
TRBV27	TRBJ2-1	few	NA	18	CASSLYPWARSSYNEQFF	TGTGCCAGCAGTTTATACCCCTGGGCCCGAAGCTCCTACAATGAGCAGTTCTTC
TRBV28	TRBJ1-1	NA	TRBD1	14	CASRPGQANTEAFF	TGTGCCAGCAGACCGGGACAGGCGAACACTGAAGCTTTCTTT
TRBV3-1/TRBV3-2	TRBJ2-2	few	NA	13	CASSYVRTGELFF	TGTGCCAGCAGCTATGTCCGGACCGGGGAGCTGTTTTTT
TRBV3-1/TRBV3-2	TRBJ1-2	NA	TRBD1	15	CASSQNGDRAYGYTF	TGTGCCAGCAGCCAAAATGGGGACAGGGCCTATGGCTACACCTTC
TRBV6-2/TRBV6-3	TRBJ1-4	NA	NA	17	CASSAGLGLDSNEKLFF	TGTGCCAGCAGTGCGGGCCTCGGGTTGGACTCAAATGAAAAACTGTTTTTT
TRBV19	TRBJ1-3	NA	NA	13	CASSTLPGNTIYF	TGTGCCAGTAGTACCCTCCCTGGAAACACCATATATTTT
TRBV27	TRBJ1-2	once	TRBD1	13	CASSFLTGYGYTF	TGTGCCAGCAGTTTCCTGACAGGGTATGGCTACACCTTC
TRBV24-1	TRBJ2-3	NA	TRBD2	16	CATSLGLAMHTDTQYF	TGTGCCACCAGTCTAGGACTAGCGATGCACACAGATACGCAGTATTTT
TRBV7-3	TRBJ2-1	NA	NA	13	CASSPNSFSEQFF	TGTGCCAGCAGCCCCAACTCCTTTTCGGAGCAGTTCTTC
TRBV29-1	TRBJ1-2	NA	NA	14	CSVDARTTNYGYTF	TGCAGCGTTGACGCTCGTACTACTAACTATGGCTACACCTTC
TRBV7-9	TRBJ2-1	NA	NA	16	CASSSPIREAHNEQFF	TGTGCCAGCAGCTCCCCAATCCGGGAAGCGCACAATGAGCAGTTCTTC
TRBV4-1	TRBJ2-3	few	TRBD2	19	CASSQVSREGPRYTDTQYF	TGCGCCAGCAGCCAAGTATCGCGGGAGGGCCCTCGTTACACAGATACGCAGTATTTT
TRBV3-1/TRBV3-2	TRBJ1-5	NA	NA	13	CASSQFLEQPQHF	TGTGCCAGCAGCCAATTTCTAGAGCAGCCCCAGCATTTT
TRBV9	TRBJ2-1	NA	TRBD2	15	CASSRFSGSSNEQFF	TGTGCCAGCAGCCGATTCAGCGGGAGTAGTAATGAGCAGTTCTTC
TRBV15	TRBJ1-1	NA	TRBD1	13	CATSSGVRQGAFF	TGTGCCACCAGCAGCGGGGTAAGACAGGGAGCTTTCTTT
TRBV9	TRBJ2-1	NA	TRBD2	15	CASSVGAGAYNEQFF	TGTGCCAGCAGCGTAGGAGCGGGAGCCTACAATGAGCAGTTCTTC
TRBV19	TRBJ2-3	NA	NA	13	CASSIQGTDTQYF	TGTGCCAGTAGTATACAGGGGACAGATACGCAGTATTTT
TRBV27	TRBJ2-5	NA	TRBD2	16	CASSSQGAGYQETQYF	TGTGCCAGCAGTTCCCAAGGAGCGGGGTACCAAGAGACCCAGTACTTC
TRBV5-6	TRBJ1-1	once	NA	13	CASSAQGRTEAFF	TGTGCCAGCAGCGCACAGGGTCGCACTGAAGCTTTCTTT
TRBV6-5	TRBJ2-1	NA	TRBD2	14	CASRGLARVNEQFF	TGTGCCAGCAGGGGACTAGCGAGGGTCAATGAGCAGTTCTTC
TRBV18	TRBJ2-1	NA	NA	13	CASSPGVVGEQFF	TGTGCCAGCTCCCCGGGAGTCGTCGGTGAGCAGTTCTTC
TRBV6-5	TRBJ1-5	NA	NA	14	CASSYSAGAAVKHF	TGTGCCAGCAGTTACTCAGCCGGTGCGGCAGTGAAGCATTTT
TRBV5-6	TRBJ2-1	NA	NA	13	CASSSLMRDEQFF	TGTGCCAGCAGCTCACTAATGAGGGATGAGCAGTTCTTC
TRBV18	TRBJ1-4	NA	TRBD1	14	CASSPDRANEKLFF	TGTGCCAGCTCACCGGACAGGGCTAATGAAAAACTGTTTTTT
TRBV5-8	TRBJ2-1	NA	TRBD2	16	CASSQGLGNSYNEQFF	TGTGCCAGCAGCCAAGGACTAGGGAACTCCTACAATGAGCAGTTCTTC
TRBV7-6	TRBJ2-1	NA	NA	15	CASSLASRVSVEQFF	TGTGCCAGCAGCTTAGCGTCCCGAGTATCGGTTGAGCAGTTCTTC
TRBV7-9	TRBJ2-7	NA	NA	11	CASSLSREQYF	TGTGCCAGCAGCCTGAGCCGCGAGCAGTACTTC
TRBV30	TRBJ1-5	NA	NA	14	CAWNTGRDNQPQHF	TGTGCCTGGAATACAGGGAGGGACAATCAGCCCCAGCATTTT
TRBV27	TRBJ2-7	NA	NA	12	CASSLRGYEQYF	TGTGCCAGCAGTTTAAGAGGGTACGAGCAGTACTTC
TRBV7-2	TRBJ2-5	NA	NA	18	CASSLRIIRQTNQETQYF	TGTGCCAGCAGCTTACGAATCATAAGGCAGACTAACCAAGAGACCCAGTACTTC
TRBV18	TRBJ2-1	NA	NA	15	CASSPPAGTTHEQFF	TGTGCCAGCTCACCCCCGGCCGGGACAACACATGAGCAGTTCTTC
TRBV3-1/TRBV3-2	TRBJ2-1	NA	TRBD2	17	CASSQDFLAGGRNEQFF	TGTGCCAGCAGCCAAGATTTTCTAGCGGGAGGGCGAAATGAGCAGTTCTTC
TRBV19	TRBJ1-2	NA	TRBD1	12	CASTRDSYGYTF	TGTGCCAGCACCCGGGACAGCTATGGCTACACCTTC
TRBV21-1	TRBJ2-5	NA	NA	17	CASSTPFRQGTQETQYF	TGTGCCAGCAGCACCCCCTTTCGACAGGGGACGCAAGAGACCCAGTACTTC
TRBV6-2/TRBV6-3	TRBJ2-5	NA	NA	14	CASSWRRDQETQYF	TGTGCCAGCAGTTGGCGGCGGGACCAAGAGACCCAGTACTTC
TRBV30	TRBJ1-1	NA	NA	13	CAWIWAENTEAFF	TGTGCCTGGATTTGGGCAGAAAACACTGAAGCTTTCTTT
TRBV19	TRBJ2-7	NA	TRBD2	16	CASSTTSGTSGRKQYF	TGTGCCAGTAGTACTACATCCGGGACTAGCGGGAGGAAGCAGTACTTC
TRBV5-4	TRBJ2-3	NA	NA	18	CASSLAGSRLANTDTQYF	TGTGCCAGCAGCTTGGCAGGTTCCCGGTTGGCCAACACAGATACGCAGTATTTT
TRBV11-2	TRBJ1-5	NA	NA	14	CASSLQGTFQPQHF	TGTGCCAGCAGCTTACAGGGGACATTCCAGCCCCAGCATTTT